This is a list of T cell receptor beta chains from one sample in a study of identical twins. TCRdb reprocessed the 5' RACE reads via MiXCR and lists one record per CDR3 protein. The sample contains around 690,000 distinct CDR3 sequences, around 20% of which appear only once. Another study also made use of these data, one on T cells expressing NK-cell markers.

The sample consisted of PBMCs. The receptors stem from a woman between 18 and 29 years old in good health. Each CDR3 is given with its conserved first and last residue. A D gene is named only where the DNA matches it firmly. Rows give clone size only sometimes, using once, few, many, or a class for an expanded clone.

d_call j_call v_call clone_size cdr3_aa cdr3_nt
NA TRBJ2-1 TRBV5-1 NA CASSMGEAEQFF TGCGCCAGCAGCATGGGAGAAGCTGAGCAGTTCTTC
NA TRBJ1-4 TRBV12-3/TRBV12-4 NA CASSPGWKLFF TGTGCCAGCAGCCCGGGATGGAAACTGTTTTTT
NA TRBJ2-1 TRBV5-5 NA CASSVGSGRYNEQFF TGTGCCAGCAGCGTCGGTAGCGGCCGCTACAATGAGCAGTTCTTC
NA TRBJ1-5 TRBV7-2 NA CASSLEPGNQPQHF TGTGCCAGCAGCTTAGAACCTGGGAATCAGCCCCAGCATTTT
TRBD1 TRBJ2-7 TRBV20-1 few CSAHYPRGQGSEQYF TGCAGTGCTCATTACCCTCGGGGACAGGGGTCCGAGCAGTACTTC
NA TRBJ1-2 TRBV6-6 NA CASMDYFYGYTF TGTGCCAGCATGGACTACTTCTATGGCTACACCTTC
TRBD1 TRBJ2-2 TRBV5-6 NA CASSLWDRGNTGELFF TGTGCCAGCAGCTTGTGGGACAGGGGGAACACCGGGGAGCTGTTTTTT
NA TRBJ2-7 TRBV15 few CATSRVTLEDTDYEQYF TGTGCCACCAGCAGAGTTACCCTGGAGGACACCGACTACGAGCAGTACTTC
NA TRBJ2-1 TRBV6-2/TRBV6-3 few CASRDVYNEQFF TGTGCCAGTCGCGACGTCTACAATGAGCAGTTCTTC
NA TRBJ2-7 TRBV9 few CASSLGPALPYEQYF TGTGCCAGCAGCCTCGGACCCGCCTTACCCTACGAGCAGTACTTC
NA TRBJ2-1 TRBV5-1 few CASSLGGGLRSNEQFF TGCGCCAGCAGCTTGGGTGGAGGGCTCAGGAGTAATGAGCAGTTCTTC
NA TRBJ2-7 TRBV5-1 NA CASSLQAALEQYF TGCGCCAGCAGCTTACAGGCCGCTCTCGAGCAGTACTTC
TRBD2 TRBJ2-5 TRBV29-1 NA CSVEVAGDSETQYF TGCAGCGTTGAAGTAGCGGGAGATTCAGAGACCCAGTACTTC
NA TRBJ1-3 TRBV7-2 NA CASSPGTANTIYF TGTGCCAGCAGCCCAGGGACGGCGAACACCATATATTTT
TRBD2 TRBJ2-2 TRBV20-1 NA CSATRPPGLGGSGELFF TGCAGTGCTACGCGCCCTCCGGGACTAGGAGGTTCCGGGGAGCTGTTTTTT
NA TRBJ1-1 TRBV6-5 NA CASSLQGASTEAFF TGTGCCAGCAGTTTACAGGGAGCGAGTACTGAAGCTTTCTTT
TRBD2 TRBJ2-7 TRBV7-9 NA CASSSGWGLANYEQYF TGTGCCAGCAGCTCAGGCTGGGGACTAGCGAACTACGAGCAGTACTTC
TRBD1 TRBJ2-5 TRBV27 NA CASSLQGAGKTQYF TGTGCCAGCAGTTTACAGGGGGCCGGGAAGACCCAGTACTTC
TRBD2 TRBJ2-2 TRBV7-2 few CASSLGRGSSTGELFF TGTGCCAGCAGCTTGGGGAGGGGATCCAGCACCGGGGAGCTGTTTTTT
TRBD2 TRBJ2-5 TRBV12-3/TRBV12-4 many CASSLGLAPSGETQYF TGTGCCAGCAGTCTAGGACTAGCGCCCTCGGGAGAGACCCAGTACTTC